This T cell receptor beta chain appears in the sequencing data of a study of blood T cell repertoires in COVID-19. Study-wide context: Nucleic acid was either cDNA or gDNA, and it came from T cells, B-cell-depleted T cells, or PBMCs.

Measured with immunoSEQ multiplex PCR; TCRdb has only the in-frame clones, and not every one. The table includes over 20,000 clones, 85% to 90% detected once. CDR1 WNHNN and CDR2 SYGVQD come from the germline V gene (reference sequence). V shed 9 bases, J shed 7 bases, and the junction held 6 bases outside the gene matches. CDR3 size: 13 residues. The sequenced sample consisted of peripheral blood. The gene calls are TRBV10-1 and TRBJ1-4; 9 nucleotides match TRBD1. The source of this sequence is a man aged 45-65 years with active COVID-19. The chain's CDR3 is CASGDRVSEKLFF. The DNA of the CDR3 is TGCGCCAGTGGGGACAGGGTATCTGAAAAACTGTTTTTT.